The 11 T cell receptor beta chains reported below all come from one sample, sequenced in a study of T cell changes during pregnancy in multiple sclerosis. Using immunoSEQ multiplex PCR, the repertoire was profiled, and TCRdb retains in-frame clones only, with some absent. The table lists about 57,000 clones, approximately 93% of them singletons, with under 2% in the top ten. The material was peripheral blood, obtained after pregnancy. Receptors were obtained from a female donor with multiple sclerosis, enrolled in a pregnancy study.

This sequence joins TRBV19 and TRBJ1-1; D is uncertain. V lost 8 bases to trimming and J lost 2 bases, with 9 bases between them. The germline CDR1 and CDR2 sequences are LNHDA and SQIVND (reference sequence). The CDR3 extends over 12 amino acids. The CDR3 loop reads CASRAGNTEAFF. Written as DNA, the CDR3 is TGTGCCAGTCGAGCGGGAAACACTGAAGCTTTCTTT.

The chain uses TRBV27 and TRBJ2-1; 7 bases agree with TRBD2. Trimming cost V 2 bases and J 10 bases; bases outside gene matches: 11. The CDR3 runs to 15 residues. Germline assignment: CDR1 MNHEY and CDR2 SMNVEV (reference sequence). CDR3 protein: CASSLSWGGSWEQFF. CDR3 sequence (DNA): TGTGCCAGCAGTTTAAGTTGGGGCGGGAGTTGGGAGCAGTTCTTC.

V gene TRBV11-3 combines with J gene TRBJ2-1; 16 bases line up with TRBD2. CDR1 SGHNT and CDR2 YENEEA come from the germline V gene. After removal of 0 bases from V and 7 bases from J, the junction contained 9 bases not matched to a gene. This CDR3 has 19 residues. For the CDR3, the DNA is TGTGCCAGCAGCTTAGATAGGGGACTAGCGGGAGGGATTATGAATGAGCAGTTCTTC. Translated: CASSLDRGLAGGIMNEQFF.

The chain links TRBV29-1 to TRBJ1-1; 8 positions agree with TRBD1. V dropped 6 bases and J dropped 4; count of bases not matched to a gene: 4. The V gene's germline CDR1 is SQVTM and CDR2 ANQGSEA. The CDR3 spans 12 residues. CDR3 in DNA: TGCAGCGTCCTGGACAGGGCCACTGAAGCTTTCTTT. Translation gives CSVLDRATEAFF.

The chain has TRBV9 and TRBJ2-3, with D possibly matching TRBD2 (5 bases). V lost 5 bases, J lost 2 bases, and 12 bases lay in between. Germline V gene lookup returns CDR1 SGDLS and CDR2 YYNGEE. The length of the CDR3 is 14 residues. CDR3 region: CASRAAGLTDTQYF. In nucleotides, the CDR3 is TGTGCCAGCAGGGCGGCGGGCCTCACAGATACGCAGTATTTT.

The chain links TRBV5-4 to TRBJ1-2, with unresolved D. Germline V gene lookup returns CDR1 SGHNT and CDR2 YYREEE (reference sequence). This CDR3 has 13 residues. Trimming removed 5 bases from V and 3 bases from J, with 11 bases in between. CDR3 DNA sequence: TGTGCCAGCAGACGGGGTTGGGACTATGGCTACACCTTC. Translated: CASRRGWDYGYTF.

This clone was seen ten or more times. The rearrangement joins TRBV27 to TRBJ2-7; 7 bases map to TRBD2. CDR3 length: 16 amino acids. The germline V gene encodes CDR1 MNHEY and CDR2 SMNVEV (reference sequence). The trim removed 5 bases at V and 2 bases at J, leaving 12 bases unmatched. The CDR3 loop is CASSLLQGGGPYEQYF. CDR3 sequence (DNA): TGTGCCAGCAGTCTACTCCAAGGCGGGGGTCCCTACGAGCAGTACTTC.

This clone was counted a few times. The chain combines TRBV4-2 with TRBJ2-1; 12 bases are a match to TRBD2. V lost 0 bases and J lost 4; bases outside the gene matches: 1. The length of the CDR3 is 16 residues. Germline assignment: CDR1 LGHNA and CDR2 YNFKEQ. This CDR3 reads CASSQDGTSGYNEQFF. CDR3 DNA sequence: TGTGCCAGCAGCCAAGATGGGACTAGCGGGTACAATGAGCAGTTCTTC.

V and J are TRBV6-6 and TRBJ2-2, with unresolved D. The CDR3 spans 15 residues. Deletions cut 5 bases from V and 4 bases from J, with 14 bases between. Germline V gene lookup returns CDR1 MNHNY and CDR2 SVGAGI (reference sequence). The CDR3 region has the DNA TGTGCCAGCAGTCCGCCTTGGAGCGTCACCGGGGAGCTGTTTTTT. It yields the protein CASSPPWSVTGELFF.

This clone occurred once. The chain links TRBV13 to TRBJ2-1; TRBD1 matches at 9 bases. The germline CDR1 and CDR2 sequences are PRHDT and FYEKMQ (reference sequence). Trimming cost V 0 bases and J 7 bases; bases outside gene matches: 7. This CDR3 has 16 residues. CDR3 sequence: CASSLGLQGADNEQFF. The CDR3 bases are TGTGCCAGCAGCTTAGGCCTACAGGGGGCGGATAATGAGCAGTTCTTC.

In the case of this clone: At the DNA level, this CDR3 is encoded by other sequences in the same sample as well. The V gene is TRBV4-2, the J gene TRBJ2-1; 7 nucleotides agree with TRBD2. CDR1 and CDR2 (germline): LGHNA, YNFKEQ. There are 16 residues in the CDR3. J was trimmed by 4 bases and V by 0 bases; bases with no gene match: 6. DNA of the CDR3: TGTGCCAGCAGCCAAGATGCTAGCGGCTCTTACAATGAGCAGTTCTTC. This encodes CASSQDASGSYNEQFF.